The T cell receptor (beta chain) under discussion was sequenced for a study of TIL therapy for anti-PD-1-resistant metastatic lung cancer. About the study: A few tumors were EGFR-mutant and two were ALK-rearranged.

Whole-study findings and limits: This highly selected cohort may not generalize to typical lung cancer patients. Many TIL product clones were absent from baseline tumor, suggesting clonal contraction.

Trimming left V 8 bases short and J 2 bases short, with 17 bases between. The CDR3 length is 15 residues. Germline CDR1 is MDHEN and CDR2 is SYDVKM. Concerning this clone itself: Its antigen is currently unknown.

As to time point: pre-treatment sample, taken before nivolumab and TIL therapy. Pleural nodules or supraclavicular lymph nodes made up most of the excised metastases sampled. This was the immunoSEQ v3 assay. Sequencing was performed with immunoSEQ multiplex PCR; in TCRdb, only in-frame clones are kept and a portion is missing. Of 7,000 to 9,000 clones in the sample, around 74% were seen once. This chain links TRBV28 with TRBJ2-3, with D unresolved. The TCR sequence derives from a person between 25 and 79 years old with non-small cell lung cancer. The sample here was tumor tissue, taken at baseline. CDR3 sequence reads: CASDPGSGDTDTQYF. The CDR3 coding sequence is TGTGCCAGCGACCCCGGGTCTGGGGACACAGATACGCAGTATTTT.